These 4 T cell receptor beta chains were sequenced from one sample in a study of beta chain features in type 1 diabetes. Sequenced material consisted of expressed TCRB transcripts (all of the isolated RNA was reverse transcribed). Libraries were prepared by immunoSEQ multiplex PCR; TCRdb keeps only in-frame clonotypes and omits some of them. The top ten hold 0.5% to 0.65% of the sample, which has approximately 160,000 clones, approximately 8.1% seen once. The specimen was central memory CD4+ T cells from blood. These receptors originate from a man in his late teens or twenties in good health.

J is TRBJ1-1 and V is TRBV11-1; 10 nucleotides match TRBD1. Trimming at V came to 7 bases and at J to 2 bases, leaving 7 bases not matched to a gene. The CDR3 is made up of 15 amino acids. Per the germline V gene, CDR1 is SGHAT and CDR2 is FQDESV (reference sequence). The CDR3 bases are TGTGCCAGCAACCTACGGGACAGGGGAAACACTGAAGCTTTCTTT. Translated, it gives CASNLRDRGNTEAFF.

The chain employs TRBV18 and TRBJ2-3, with TRBD1 identical over 9 bases. This CDR3 has 17 amino acids. Per germline, CDR1 KGHSH and CDR2 LQKENI. The ends lost 3 bases at V and 1 base at J; junction bases unmatched: 8. CDR3 sequence (DNA): TGTGCCAGCTCACCCGCGAGGACAGGGGACGGCACAGATACGCAGTATTTT. This codes for CASSPARTGDGTDTQYF.

The chain couples TRBV30 to TRBJ1-2; TRBD1 agrees at 7 bases. The CDR3 is 14 residues long. The ends lost 0 bases at V and 7 bases at J; junction bases unmatched: 8. CDR1 GTSNPN and CDR2 SVGIG come from the germline V gene (reference sequence). The CDR3 here is CAWSVGQILSGYTF. In nucleotides, the CDR3 is TGTGCCTGGAGTGTGGGACAGATTCTATCTGGCTACACCTTC.

In this sample, this clone turned up once. The CDR3 coding sequence is TGTGCCAGCAGCCGTGGGAGTTATCAGGACATTCAGTACTTC. Translation: CASSRGSYQDIQYF. The chain has TRBV5-6 and TRBJ2-4, with a tentative D call TRBD2 (5 bases). V lost 4 bases, J lost 8 bases, and 16 bases lay in between. In germline, CDR1 is SGHDT, CDR2 YYEEEE. This CDR3 is 14 amino acids long.